These 20 T cell receptor beta chains originate from one sample sequenced in a study of T-cell reconstitution after alpha-beta-depleted transplantation in children (dated by TCRdb to 2016 to 2017). Receptor amplification or capture employed PCR. Sequenced using an Illumina HiSeq 2500. TCR library preparation used molecular barcoding, with unique molecular identifiers applied to normalize quantification of the TCRbeta repertoire. Clones were called with MiXCR by TCRdb after fastp trimmed the public reads at Q25, and only in-frame beta chains were retained. Every CDR3 protein is listed once, alongside the most common genes and DNA of its rows. In this sample the table shows approximately 390,000 distinct CDR3 sequences, roughly 11% of which occur a single time. The top ten hold over 4.5% of the sample. The specimen comprised PBMCs from the stem cell graft donor, sampled from the stem cell graft. The receptors originated from a human donor who donated a stem cell graft to a child with acute myeloid leukemia.

This clonotype came up a few times. V usage is TRBV4-1 and J usage is TRBJ1-4, with D tentatively TRBD1 (5 bases). Trimming left V 0 bases short and J 6 bases short, with 17 bases between. The V gene's germline CDR1 is MGHRA and CDR2 YSYEKL. The length of the CDR3 is 17 residues. As DNA, the CDR3 is TGCGCCAGCAGCCAAGATGGGTCCGGGGCGGTGGATGAAAAACTGTTTTTT. It encodes CASSQDGSGAVDEKLFF.

This clonotype was recorded many times. The chain uses TRBV5-8 and TRBJ1-6; D is uncertain. V lost 0 bases to trimming and J lost 0 bases, with 10 bases between them. The germline gives CDR1 SGHTS, CDR2 YDEGEE. This CDR3 is 17 amino acids long. CDR3 protein: CASSLDSFSSYNSPLHF. Written as DNA, the CDR3 is TGTGCCAGCAGCTTGGACAGTTTTAGCTCCTATAATTCACCCCTCCACTTT.

The genes are TRBV20-1 and TRBJ1-1; D unclear. Germline V gives CDR1 DFQATT, CDR2 SNEGSKA (reference sequence). The CDR3 covers 16 residues. With 1 base removed from V and 1 base from J, the gap between germline ends came to 16 bases. CDR3 nucleotide sequence: TGCAGTGCTAGAGGGTTGGAGGGTAGGACGAACACTGAAGCTTTCTTT. Translation: CSARGLEGRTNTEAFF.

This clonotype was seen only a few times. The chain links TRBV6-1 to TRBJ2-5; D perhaps matches TRBD1 (5 bases). V was cut by 5 bases and J by 4 bases, with 14 bases left in between. The CDR3 runs to 14 residues. The V gene's germline CDR1 is MNHNS and CDR2 SASEGT. CDR3 residues: CASSPAGFRETQYF. The CDR3, as DNA: TGTGCCAGCAGTCCGGCAGGGTTTCGAGAGACCCAGTACTTC.

In this sample, this clonotype turned up a few times. V usage is TRBV7-8 and J usage is TRBJ2-7; a possible D gene is TRBD1 (5 bases). This CDR3 is built from 16 residues. Germline CDR1 SGHVS, CDR2 FQNEAQ. V shed 4 bases and J shed 3 bases, with 19 bases lying between them. Here the CDR3 DNA reads TGTGCCAGCAGCTCAGCCCGGCCAGGGCCGGGCTACGAGCAGTACTTC. Protein sequence: CASSSARPGPGYEQYF.

The rearrangement links TRBV29-1 to TRBJ2-7, with a possible D match to TRBD1 (6 bases). The V and J ends lost 4 bases and 7 bases respectively, with 17 bases between them. The CDR3 is 13 residues long. CDR1 is SQVTM, CDR2 ANQGSEA, per germline. CDR3 protein: CSVATTTGREQYF. The CDR3 DNA reads TGCAGCGTTGCAACAACGACAGGTCGGGAGCAGTACTTC.

The chain joins TRBV29-1 to TRBJ1-1; 7 bases line up with TRBD1. The CDR3 is made up of 12 amino acids. After removal of 5 bases from V and 8 bases from J, the junction contained 8 bases not matched to a gene. Germline CDR1 is SQVTM and CDR2 is ANQGSEA. CDR3 sequence reads: CSVPKTGYEAFF. DNA for the CDR3: TGCAGCGTTCCTAAGACAGGGTACGAAGCTTTCTTT.

This chain uses TRBV3-1 with TRBJ2-7; 9 positions match TRBD1. With 4 bases clipped from V and 2 bases from J, the junction kept 6 bases outside the gene matches. CDR1 is LGHDT and CDR2 is YNNKEL in the germline V gene (reference sequence). The CDR3 runs 15 residues. The CDR3 region has the DNA TGTGCCAGCAGCCGGCCGGGACAGGGAACCTACGAGCAGTACTTC. Its translation: CASSRPGQGTYEQYF.

The genes are TRBV20-1 and TRBJ2-2; no firm D call. The CDR3 sequence is 13 residues long. Trimming stripped 4 bases from V and 1 base from J, with 7 bases between. Germline assignment: CDR1 DFQATT and CDR2 SNEGSKA (reference sequence). Here the CDR3 DNA reads TGCAGTGCTATGGGAATGAACACCGGGGAGCTGTTTTTT. Amino acids: CSAMGMNTGELFF.

This clonotype was picked up a small number of times. The CDR3 DNA is TGTGCCATCAGTGAGGGACAGGATCTCACCTTC. Translated, it gives CAISEGQDLTF. The chain links TRBV10-3 to TRBJ1-2; 7 nucleotides agree with TRBD1. CDR3 size: 11 residues. Germline V gene sequence: CDR1 ENHRY, CDR2 SYGVKD. V lost 2 bases to trimming and J lost 13 bases; unmatched junction nucleotides: 4.

V gene TRBV6-2 or TRBV6-3 combines with J gene TRBJ1-1, with a tentative D call TRBD1 (6 bases). Per the germline V gene, CDR1 is MNHEY and CDR2 is SVGEGT. The CDR3 covers 14 residues. V lost 7 bases to trimming and J lost 2 bases, with 14 bases between them. The CDR3 loop is CASTSWDTNTEAFF. CDR3 coding DNA: TGTGCCAGCACCTCCTGGGACACTAACACTGAAGCTTTCTTT.

V gene TRBV7-6 combines with J gene TRBJ2-2; 10 nucleotides line up with TRBD2. The germline gives CDR1 SGHVS, CDR2 FNYEAQ. The CDR3 runs to 18 residues. V gave up 5 bases and J gave up 6 bases; unmatched junction bases: 15. CDR3 loop: CASSPRTSGTSFAGELFF. CDR3 sequence (DNA): TGTGCCAGCAGCCCACGGACTAGCGGAACTTCTTTCGCCGGGGAGCTGTTTTTT.

This clonotype was seen more than once but under ten times. The rearrangement links TRBV29-1 to TRBJ2-1; TRBD2 aligns across 11 bases. From germline, CDR1 is SQVTM and CDR2 ANQGSEA. Germline trimming cut 7 bases from V and 7 bases from J; bases unmatched to any gene: 3. CDR3 size: 12 residues. CDR3 region: CSATSGRNEQFF. In DNA form, the CDR3 reads TGCAGCGCTACTAGCGGGAGAAATGAGCAGTTCTTC.

This clonotype occurred many times. This chain's CDR3 is CSASEGYSNQPQHF. CDR3 DNA: TGCAGTGCTAGTGAAGGTTATAGCAATCAGCCCCAGCATTTT. This chain connects TRBV20-1 to TRBJ1-5; no reliable D call. V lost 3 bases and J lost 0, with 9 bases in between. CDR1 DFQATT and CDR2 SNEGSKA come from the germline V gene (reference sequence). The CDR3 consists of 14 residues.

This clonotype showed up many times. This sequence joins TRBV29-1 and TRBJ1-2; TRBD1 might be the D (6 bases). The V and J ends lost 1 base and 4 bases respectively, with 13 bases between them. CDR3 length equals 14 residues. Germline CDR1 and CDR2: SQVTM and ANQGSEA. The CDR3 DNA reads as TGCAGCGTTGAAGGGTTGGGGGCCCGCTATGGCTACACCTTC. Translated, it gives CSVEGLGARYGYTF.

The chain has TRBV5-4 and TRBJ2-5; tentatively, D is TRBD1 or TRBD2 (7 bases each). The CDR3 is 16 residues long. Germline assignment: CDR1 SGHNT and CDR2 YYREEE (reference sequence). The germline V and J ends were trimmed by 2 bases and 6 bases, with 20 bases remaining between them. CDR3 sequence: CASSFLAGGEVKTQYF. The CDR3 DNA reads TGTGCCAGCAGCTTTTTGGCAGGGGGGGAGGTGAAGACCCAGTACTTC.

In its sample, this clonotype was seen a few times. The chain is built from TRBV20-1 and TRBJ2-7, with TRBD1 matching over 9 bases. Trimming removed 2 bases from V and 3 bases from J; junction bases left unmatched: 8. Germline loops: CDR1 DFQATT, CDR2 SNEGSKA (reference sequence). The CDR3 length is 15 residues. Here the CDR3 reads CSARPQGATDYEQYF. The CDR3 DNA follows: TGCAGTGCTAGACCACAGGGGGCGACGGACTACGAGCAGTACTTC.

This clonotype occurred a few times. The rearrangement links TRBV6-2 or TRBV6-3 to TRBJ1-2, with D maybe TRBD1 (5 bases). The germline V gene encodes CDR1 MNHEY and CDR2 SVGEGT. The CDR3 consists of 14 residues. The V gene lost 5 bases and the J gene lost 6 bases, with 16 bases spanning the gap. CDR3 in DNA: TGTGCCAGCAGTCTCGGACGGGGGTTAAATGGCTACACCTTC. Its protein product is CASSLGRGLNGYTF.

This clonotype has only a few counts. The chain is built from TRBV4-2 and TRBJ2-5; no definite D call. CDR1 and CDR2 from the germline V gene are LGHNA and YNFKEQ. The length of the CDR3 is 16 residues. Trimming left V 1 base short and J 4 bases short, with 16 bases between. The CDR3 protein is CASSQVASVLGETQYF. CDR3 DNA: TGTGCCAGCAGCCAAGTAGCATCAGTGTTGGGAGAGACCCAGTACTTC.

This rearrangement joins TRBV29-1 to TRBJ2-2, with a possible D match to TRBD2 (5 bases). In germline, CDR1 is SQVTM, CDR2 ANQGSEA. The CDR3 runs 16 residues. With 0 bases removed from V and 2 bases from J, the gap between germline ends came to 13 bases. The CDR3 DNA reads as TGCAGCGTTGAAGACGGGAACCGGGGAAACACCGGGGAGCTGTTTTTT. Protein: CSVEDGNRGNTGELFF.